The 14 T cell receptor beta chains given below trace back to one sample, sequenced in a study of human T cells and chemical hapten exposure. As for time point: patch test 3, about 24 weeks after DPC sensitization. Treatment defined: therapeutic diphenylcyclopropenone sensitization with weekly scalp DPC. TCRdb re-analysed the RACE reads in MiXCR, keeping a single row per CDR3 protein. The data hold some 90,000 distinct CDR3 sequences, with about 11% observed a single time. The source was whole blood, collected in connection with sensitization to the hapten diphenylcyclopropenone (DPC). The receptors stem from a woman aged 30 to 39 with alopecia areata. Some clones in this sample may be carry-over from other donors' samples.

This clonotype has ten or more counts. J is TRBJ2-7 and V is TRBV2, with a tentative D call TRBD1 (5 bases). V was pared by 2 bases and J by 2 bases, with 10 bases between. Per the germline V gene, CDR1 is SNHLY and CDR2 is FYNNEI. This CDR3 is 14 amino acids long. The DNA for the CDR3 is TGTGCCAGCAGTGAACAGGGTCCTCCCTACGAGCAGTACGTC. Its translation is CASSEQGPPYEQYV.

The table lists this clonotype with a few counts. The chain links TRBV19 to TRBJ2-6; 11 positions match TRBD1. J lost 0 bases, V lost 6 bases, and 4 bases had no gene match. Germline values: CDR1 LNHDA, CDR2 SQIVND (reference sequence). The CDR3 covers 17 residues. The CDR3 is CASRTGTGGSGANVLTF. CDR3 DNA sequence: TGTGCCAGTAGGACCGGGACAGGGGGCTCTGGGGCCAACGTCCTGACTTTC.

This clonotype was observed many times. CDR3 DNA sequence: TGCAGCGCCTCCTGGGGGGAAGAGACCCAGTACTTC. Translating gives CSASWGEETQYF. The V gene is TRBV20-1, the J gene TRBJ2-5, with D perhaps matching TRBD2 (6 bases). Per the germline V gene, CDR1 is DFQATT and CDR2 is SNEGSKA (reference sequence). The CDR3 extends over 12 amino acids.

This clonotype was seen more than once but under ten times. The chain recombines TRBV28 with TRBJ1-1, with TRBD1 identical over 7 bases. The CDR3 spans 10 residues. V lost 7 bases, J lost 11 bases, and 4 bases stayed unmatched. The germline gives CDR1 MDHEN, CDR2 SYDVKM. The CDR3 sequence is CASKAGQAFF. For the CDR3, the DNA is TGTGCCAGCAAGGCGGGACAGGCTTTCTTT.

V is TRBV7-8 and J is TRBJ1-1, with TRBD1 identical over 7 bases. The J segment lost 4 bases and the V segment lost 6 bases, leaving 5 bases of the junction unmatched. The CDR3 extends over 13 amino acids. CDR1 is SGHVS and CDR2 is FQNEAQ in the germline V gene. The CDR3 loop is CASRLTGLTEAFF. The DNA of the CDR3 is TGTGCCAGCAGATTGACAGGGCTCACTGAAGCTTTCTTT.

For this clonotype: Just one base apart from a much larger clone, this may be a read error. The rearrangement joins TRBV29-1 to TRBJ2-1; D unresolved. CDR3 length equals 12 residues. Germline CDR1 is SQVTM and CDR2 is ANQGSEA. The ends were cut back, 3 bases at V and 3 bases at J, with 6 bases in the middle. CDR3 region: CSVEGGYNEQFF. For the CDR3, the DNA is TGCAGCGTTGAGGGCGGCTACAATGAGCAGTTCTTC.

The table lists this clonotype with a count of one. The chain uses TRBV29-1 and TRBJ2-7; 9 bases are a match to TRBD1. Germline loops: CDR1 SQVTM, CDR2 ANQGSEA. J lost 5 bases, V lost 6 bases, and 2 bases had no gene match. The CDR3 sequence is 11 residues long. The CDR3 DNA sequence: TGCAGCGTCGGGACAGGGAACGAGCAGTACTTC. Translated: CSVGTGNEQYF.

This clonotype was recorded a few times. This chain connects TRBV20-1 to TRBJ1-1, with D unclear. Germline CDR1 reads DFQATT; CDR2 reads SNEGSKA (reference sequence). Trimming left V 6 bases short and J 2 bases short, with 13 bases between. The CDR3 runs 13 residues. The CDR3, as DNA: TGCAGTGCGGATGACACGGAAAACACTGAAGCTTTCTTT. Its translation: CSADDTENTEAFF.

The chain joins TRBV28 to TRBJ2-5; D might be TRBD2 (6 bases). The CDR3 sequence is 13 residues long. Trimming cost V 5 bases and J 5 bases, with 12 bases left between them. Per the germline V gene, CDR1 is MDHEN and CDR2 is SYDVKM. The chain's CDR3 is CASSANSGETQYF. DNA for the CDR3: TGTGCCAGCAGTGCCAACAGCGGGGAGACCCAGTACTTC.

This clonotype appeared many times. This chain uses TRBV5-1 with TRBJ2-1; TRBD1 aligns across 10 bases. With 0 bases clipped from V and 4 bases from J, the junction kept 4 bases outside the gene matches. Germline CDR1 and CDR2: SGHRS and YFSETQ. The CDR3 loop spans 16 amino acids. The CDR3: CASSLGGTGAYNEQFF. CDR3 in DNA: TGCGCCAGCAGCTTGGGAGGGACAGGGGCTTACAATGAGCAGTTCTTC.

This clonotype was seen a few times. This chain's CDR3 is CASSLQGETQYF. The CDR3 DNA reads as TGTGCCAGCAGTTTGCAGGGAGAGACCCAGTACTTC. The chain uses TRBV28 and TRBJ2-5; TRBD1 might be the D (5 bases). V shed 3 bases and J shed 4 bases, with 6 bases lying between them. Germline lookup yields CDR1 MDHEN and CDR2 SYDVKM. The CDR3 is 12 amino acids. The whole variable domain, remainder taken from reference TRBV28 and TRBJ2-5, is DVKVTQSSRYLVKRTGEKVFLECVQDMDHENMFWYRQDPGLGLRLIYFSYDVKMKEKGDIPEGYSVSREKKERFSLILESASTNQTSMYLCASSLQGETQYFGPGTRLLVL.

There are many counts of this clonotype. V usage is TRBV27 and J usage is TRBJ1-1, with TRBD1 identical over 8 bases. With V trimmed by 5 bases and J by 11 bases, 7 bases remained unmatched. In germline, CDR1 is MNHEY, CDR2 SMNVEV (reference sequence). CDR3 size: 12 residues. The CDR3 DNA reads as TGTGCCAGCAGTGGGTACCGGGACAGGGCTTTCTTT. Its translation is CASSGYRDRAFF.

This clonotype has ten or more counts. The genes are TRBV28 and TRBJ2-1, with D maybe TRBD2 (5 bases). Trimming shortened V by 1 base and J by 16 bases, and 26 bases separated the two germline ends. This CDR3 is built from 16 residues. CDR1 MDHEN and CDR2 SYDVKM come from the germline V gene. The CDR3 loop is CASSLFRPWGVTEAFF. The DNA for the CDR3 is TGTGCCAGCAGTTTATTTCGTCCTTGGGGAGTGACTGAGGCTTTCTTC. Variable domain in full (rest from reference TRBV28 and TRBJ2-1): DVKVTQSSRYLVKRTGEKVFLECVQDMDHENMFWYRQDPGLGLRLIYFSYDVKMKEKGDIPEGYSVSREKKERFSLILESASTNQTSMYLCASSLFRPWGVTEAFFGPGTRLTVL.

With regard to this clonotype: The junction and the germline gene differ at one end; a read error may be behind it. The chain joins TRBV11-1 to TRBJ2-5; 14 bases fit TRBD2. CDR3 size: 15 residues. Germline V CDR1 and CDR2: SGHAT, FQDESV (reference sequence). DNA of the CDR3: TGTGCCAACAGCCGGGGACTAGCGGGGGAAGAGACCCAGTACTTC. It translates to CANSRGLAGEETQYF. Using reference TRBV11-1 and TRBJ2-5 for the parts outside the CDR3, the full variable domain is EAEVAQSPRYKITEKSQAVAFWCDPISGHATLYWYRQILGQGPELLVQFQDESVVDDSQLPKDRFSAERLKGVDSTLKIQPAELGDSAMYLCANSRGLAGEETQYFGPGTRLLVL.